This TCR beta chain was observed in a study of CD8+ T cells in alopecia areata. Study details: Twice daily, treated patients received 5 to 10 mg of oral tofacitinib. A 6-month period off drug followed tofacitinib, which lasted 6 to 18 months.

As to this clone: Antigen unknown.

Study conclusions and caveats: Sequencing of scalp tissue also captures the resident alphabeta T cells of normal skin. Sharing of TCR sequences between patients (possibly for HLA-related reasons) was less clear than in mice.

Once RNA had been extracted, it was reverse transcribed into cDNA to act as the sequencing template. Some clones are missing from TCRdb's copy, which holds only in-frame ones; the method was immunoSEQ multiplex PCR. The top ten clones hold approximately 1.5% of a sample with over 85,000 clones, about 40% of them seen once. The clonotype originates from a human donor with alopecia areata. Sequences were obtained from CD4+ T cells sorted from blood.

The CDR3 DNA sequence: TGCAGCCCACCAACCGAAAGGTACGACTACGAGCAGTACTTC. Amino acid sequence: CSPPTERYDYEQYF. V gene TRBV29-1 combines with J gene TRBJ2-7; no clear D. The germline V gene has CDR1 SQVTM and CDR2 ANQGSEA. The CDR3 covers 14 residues. Trimming stripped 8 bases from V and 3 bases from J, with 20 bases between.